Each of the 20 T cell receptor beta chains below was sequenced from the same sample in a study of blood T cell repertoires in COVID-19. Profiled with immunoSEQ multiplex PCR; TCRdb holds only in-frame clones, not every one. The top ten hold about 18% of the sample, which has about 180,000 clones, about 84% seen once. Sequencing was performed on peripheral blood. Receptors originate from a person aged 65 to 85 with COVID-19, enrolled during active disease.

This clone was seen a single time. The rearrangement links TRBV19 to TRBJ1-4; tentatively, D is TRBD1 (5 bases). This CDR3 is 13 amino acids long. Trimming removed 3 bases at V and 7 bases at J, with 9 bases between. Germline V CDR1 and CDR2: LNHDA, SQIVND (reference sequence). This chain's CDR3 is CASSIQGGEKLFF. CDR3 nucleotides: TGTGCCAGTAGTATCCAGGGAGGTGAAAAACTGTTTTTT.

In the case of this clone: Other DNA variants within this sample encode the same CDR3. The chain carries TRBV28 and TRBJ1-5, with a possible D match to TRBD1 (6 bases). The CDR3 sequence is 13 residues long. Deletions cut 5 bases from V and 6 bases from J, with 11 bases between. CDR1 and CDR2 from the germline V gene are MDHEN and SYDVKM. CDR3 sequence (DNA): TGTGCCAGCAGTCTACAGGGCGGTCAGCCCCAGCATTTT. Residues: CASSLQGGQPQHF.

The gene calls are TRBV7-2 and TRBJ2-1, with 13 bases identical to TRBD2. The CDR3 is 16 residues long. Unmatched junction bases numbered 8, after V lost 4 bases and J lost 8 bases. Germline CDR1 SGHTA, CDR2 FQGNSA. The CDR3 protein is CASSWRTSGSKYEQFF. CDR3 DNA: TGTGCCAGCAGCTGGAGGACTAGCGGGAGTAAGTATGAGCAGTTCTTC.

The chain recombines TRBV4-2 with TRBJ2-3, with a tentative D call TRBD1 (6 bases). Germline-derived CDR1 and CDR2 are LGHNA and YNFKEQ. The CDR3 is 19 residues long. V gave up 0 bases and J gave up 1 base, with 20 bases separating them. CDR3 coding DNA: TGTGCCAGCAGCCAAGATACGAGGGGGACAACTTTACGCACAGATACGCAGTATTTT. Translating gives CASSQDTRGTTLRTDTQYF.

This clone is a singleton in its sample. The V call is TRBV21-1, the J call TRBJ1-2; the listed D gene, TRBD1, was not tested against the DNA. TRBV21-1 is described as a pseudogene. The CDR3 runs to 16 residues. The CDR3 DNA reads TGTGCCAGCAGTTGCGGAAGGACAGGGGGCTCGCATGGCTACACCTTC. Protein sequence: CASSCGRTGGSHGYTF.

The V call is TRBV15, the J call TRBJ1-4; D remains unclear. CDR1 is LNHNV and CDR2 is YYDKDF in the germline V gene (reference sequence). The CDR3 sequence is 16 residues long. Trimming took 4 bases from V and 6 from J, leaving 18 bases between them. The CDR3 sequence is CATSKSFGARDEKLFF. Written as DNA, the CDR3 is TGTGCCACCAGCAAGTCTTTCGGTGCACGGGATGAAAAACTGTTTTTT.

The CDR3 region has the DNA TGTGCCAGCAGCTTAGACTGGGAGACCCAGTACTTC. Translated, it gives CASSLDWETQYF. V is TRBV11-1 and J is TRBJ2-5; no reliable D call. The length of the CDR3 is 12 residues. Trimming cost V 1 base and J 5 bases, with 5 bases left between them. Germline-derived CDR1 and CDR2 are SGHAT and FQDESV (reference sequence).

The chain employs TRBV7-8 and TRBJ2-7; no clear D. The germline V gene has CDR1 SGHVS and CDR2 FQNEAQ. The CDR3 is made up of 12 amino acids. Trimming stripped 5 bases from V and 5 bases from J, with 10 bases between. CDR3 nucleotides: TGTGCCAGCAGCCCTATCCCCCACGAGCAGTACTTC. This sequence encodes CASSPIPHEQYF.

The chain carries TRBV25-1 and TRBJ2-2, with 7 positions matching TRBD2. V lost 5 bases and J lost 7; bases outside the gene matches: 7. The CDR3 sequence is 14 residues long. The germline gives CDR1 MGHDK, CDR2 SYGVNS. CDR3 coding DNA: TGTGCCAGCAGTAAGCCGGGGGGAGTCGGGGAGCTGTTTTTT. Its protein product is CASSKPGGVGELFF.

V is TRBV20-1 and J is TRBJ2-1; the match to TRBD2 covers 11 bases. This CDR3 spans 15 amino acids. J gave up 9 bases and V 3 bases, and 10 bases lay outside the gene matches. Germline V gene sequence: CDR1 DFQATT, CDR2 SNEGSKA (reference sequence). CDR3 amino acids: CSASPRLAGFSEQFF. The CDR3 DNA follows: TGCAGTGCTAGTCCTCGACTAGCGGGATTTAGTGAGCAGTTCTTC.

The V gene is TRBV6-5, the J gene TRBJ2-7; 12 nucleotides align to TRBD2. Germline CDR1 MNHEY, CDR2 SVGAGI. The CDR3 covers 14 residues. J was trimmed by 3 bases and V by 5 bases; bases with no gene match: 2. DNA for the CDR3: TGTGCCAGCAGTCCTAGCGGGGGGGGCTACGAGCAGTACTTC. Translation: CASSPSGGGYEQYF.

As DNA, the CDR3 is TGTGCCAGTAGTATATGGCCAGAGGCCTACGAGCAGTACTTC. Translating gives CASSIWPEAYEQYF. The rearrangement uses TRBV19 and TRBJ2-7; D gene uncertain. V lost 2 bases and J lost 2, with 10 bases in between. The CDR3 runs to 14 residues. CDR1 is LNHDA and CDR2 is SQIVND in the germline V gene (reference sequence).

This sequence joins TRBV27 and TRBJ2-1, with 10 bases aligning to TRBD2. Germline V CDR1 and CDR2: MNHEY, SMNVEV (reference sequence). This CDR3 has 17 residues. Trimming at V came to 4 bases and at J to 6 bases, leaving 12 bases not matched to a gene. The CDR3 reads CASSSPPLAGVVNEQFF. Here the CDR3 DNA reads TGTGCCAGCAGTTCCCCCCCCCTAGCGGGAGTTGTCAATGAGCAGTTCTTC.

This chain connects TRBV27 to TRBJ2-3, with 9 bases that match TRBD1. The CDR3 runs to 16 residues. Per germline, CDR1 MNHEY and CDR2 SMNVEV (reference sequence). V lost 5 bases and J lost 0; bases outside the gene matches: 6. CDR3 protein: CASSDTGGPSTDTQYF. In DNA, the CDR3 is TGTGCCAGCAGTGATACAGGGGGCCCTAGCACAGATACGCAGTATTTT.

The chain couples TRBV28 to TRBJ2-7, with 7 bases aligning to TRBD1. Per the germline V gene, CDR1 is MDHEN and CDR2 is SYDVKM. Trimming at V came to 3 bases and at J to 6 bases, leaving 17 bases not matched to a gene. This CDR3 is built from 17 residues. CDR3 loop: CASSLGPTHSPGGEQYF. DNA for the CDR3: TGTGCCAGCAGTTTGGGTCCCACACACTCCCCAGGGGGCGAGCAGTACTTC.

This clone appeared once. The DNA for the CDR3 is TGTGCCAGCAGCGGGAGGGCCAGGCACAATGAGCAGTTCTTC. Translated: CASSGRARHNEQFF. V usage is TRBV4-2 and J usage is TRBJ2-1; 7 bases fit TRBD2. The V and J ends lost 5 bases and 5 bases, in that order; junction bases with no gene match: 6. This CDR3 region has 14 residues. CDR1 and CDR2 from the germline V gene are LGHNA and YNFKEQ.

The chain joins TRBV12-3 or TRBV12-4 to TRBJ1-1; 8 bases line up with TRBD1. The CDR3 contains 13 residues. After removal of 5 bases from V and 8 bases from J, the junction contained 7 bases not matched to a gene. The CDR3 region has the DNA TGTGCCAGCAGTAAAGGACAGGGTTGGGAAGCTTTCTTT. This sequence encodes CASSKGQGWEAFF.

This sequence joins TRBV7-9 and TRBJ1-1; no reliable D call. This CDR3 region has 13 residues. V was clipped by 5 bases and J by 10 bases, with 17 bases between them. The germline V gene encodes CDR1 SEHNR and CDR2 FQNEAQ (reference sequence). The CDR3 bases are TGTGCCAGCAGCCAAGAGGGTGGTTCCGGAGCTTTCTTT. Translated, it gives CASSQEGGSGAFF.

The rearrangement links TRBV15 to TRBJ1-2, with TRBD1 as a possible D gene (5 bases). The CDR3 is 15 amino acids. CDR1 and CDR2 (germline): LNHNV, YYDKDF (reference sequence). V lost 8 bases and J lost 2, with 18 bases in between. CDR3 sequence reads: CATRQRGEANYGYTF. DNA for the CDR3: TGTGCCACCCGCCAGCGGGGCGAAGCGAACTATGGCTACACCTTC.

This chain uses TRBV28 with TRBJ2-1, with 7 bases matching TRBD1. The junction had 3 bases not matched to a gene; V was cut back by 5 bases and J by 8 bases. Looked up from germline, CDR1 is MDHEN and CDR2 is SYDVKM. The length of the CDR3 is 12 residues. The CDR3 sequence: CASSDRVHEQFF. The DNA for the CDR3 is TGTGCCAGCAGTGACAGGGTCCATGAGCAGTTCTTC.